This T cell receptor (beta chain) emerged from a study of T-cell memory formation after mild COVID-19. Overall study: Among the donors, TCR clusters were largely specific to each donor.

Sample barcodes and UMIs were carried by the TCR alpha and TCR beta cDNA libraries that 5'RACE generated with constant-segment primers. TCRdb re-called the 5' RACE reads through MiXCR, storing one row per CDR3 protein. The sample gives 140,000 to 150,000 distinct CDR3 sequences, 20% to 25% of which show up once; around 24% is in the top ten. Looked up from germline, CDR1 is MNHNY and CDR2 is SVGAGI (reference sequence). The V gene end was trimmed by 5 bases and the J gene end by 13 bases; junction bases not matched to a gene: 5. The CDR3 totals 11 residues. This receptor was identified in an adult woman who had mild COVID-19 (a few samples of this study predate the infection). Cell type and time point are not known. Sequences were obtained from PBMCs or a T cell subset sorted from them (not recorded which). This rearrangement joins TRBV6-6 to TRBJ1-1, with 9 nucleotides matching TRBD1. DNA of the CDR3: TGTGCCAGCAGTGATACAGGGGGCCTTTTCTTT. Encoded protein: CASSDTGGLFF.